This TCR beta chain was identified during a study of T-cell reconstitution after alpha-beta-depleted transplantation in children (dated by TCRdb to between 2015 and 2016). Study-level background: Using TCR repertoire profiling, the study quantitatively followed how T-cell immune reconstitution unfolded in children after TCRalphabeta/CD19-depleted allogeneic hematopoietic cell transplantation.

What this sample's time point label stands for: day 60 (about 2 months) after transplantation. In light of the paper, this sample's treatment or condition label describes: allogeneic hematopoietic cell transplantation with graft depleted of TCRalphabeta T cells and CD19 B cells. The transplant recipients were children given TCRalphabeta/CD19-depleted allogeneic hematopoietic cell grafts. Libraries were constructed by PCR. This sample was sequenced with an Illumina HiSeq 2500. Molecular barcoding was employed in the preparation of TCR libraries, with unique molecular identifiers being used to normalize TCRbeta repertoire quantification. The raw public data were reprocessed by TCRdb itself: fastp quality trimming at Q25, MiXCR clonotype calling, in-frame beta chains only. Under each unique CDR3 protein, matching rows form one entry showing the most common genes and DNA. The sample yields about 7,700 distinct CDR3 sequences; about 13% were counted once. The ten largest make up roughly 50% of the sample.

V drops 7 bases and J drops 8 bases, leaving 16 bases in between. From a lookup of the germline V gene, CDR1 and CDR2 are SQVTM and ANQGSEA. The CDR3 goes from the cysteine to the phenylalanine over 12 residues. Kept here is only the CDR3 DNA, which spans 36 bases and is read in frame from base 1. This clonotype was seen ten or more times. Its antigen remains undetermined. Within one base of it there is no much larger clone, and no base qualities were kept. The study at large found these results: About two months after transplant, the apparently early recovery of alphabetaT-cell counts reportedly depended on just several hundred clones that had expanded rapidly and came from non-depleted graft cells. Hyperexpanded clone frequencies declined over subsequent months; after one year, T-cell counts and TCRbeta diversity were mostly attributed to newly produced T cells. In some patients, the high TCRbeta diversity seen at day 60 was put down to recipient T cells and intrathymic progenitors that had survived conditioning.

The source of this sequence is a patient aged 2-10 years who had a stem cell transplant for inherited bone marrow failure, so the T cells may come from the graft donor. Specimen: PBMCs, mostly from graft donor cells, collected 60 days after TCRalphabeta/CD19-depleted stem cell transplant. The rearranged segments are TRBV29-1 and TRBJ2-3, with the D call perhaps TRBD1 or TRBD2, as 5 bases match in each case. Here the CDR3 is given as CSARRAGGTQYF. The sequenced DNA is TGCAGCGCACGGCGGGCTGGGGGTACGCAGTATTTT.